These 23 T cell receptor beta chains came from one sample sequenced in a study of T cell repertoires in cytomegalovirus infection (dated by TCRdb to about 2019). Instrument on record: Illumina HiSeq 1500. The public reads were quality trimmed at Q25 with fastp and then assembled into clones with MiXCR by TCRdb, keeping productive beta chains. Each CDR3 protein gets just one entry, which takes the most common genes and DNA from the rows behind it. The sample table lists 290,000 or so distinct CDR3 sequences, roughly a tenth of them with a count of one. Around 2.4% of the sample comes from the top ten. What was sequenced was PBMCs. The origin of the receptors is a human donor in good health (CMV status not recorded). Some clones in this sample may be carry-over from other donors' samples.

In its sample, this clonotype was seen many times. The chain uses TRBV7-3 and TRBJ2-2; D is unresolved. This CDR3 has 13 amino acids. Trimming took off 5 bases at V and 8 bases at J, with 12 bases between the two ends. Germline V gives CDR1 SGHTA, CDR2 FQGTGA. The CDR3 sequence: CASSNPGKGELFF. For the CDR3, the DNA is TGTGCCAGCAGCAACCCAGGAAAGGGGGAGCTGTTTTTT.

This clonotype was counted at least ten times. V gene TRBV7-6 combines with J gene TRBJ2-3, with D hard to call. Germline V gene lookup returns CDR1 SGHVS and CDR2 FNYEAQ. This CDR3 is built from 15 residues. The germline V and J ends were trimmed by 2 bases and 0 bases, with 9 bases remaining between them. CDR3 residues: CASSLSFPSTDTQYF. CDR3 bases: TGTGCCAGCAGCTTAAGCTTTCCTAGCACAGATACGCAGTATTTT.

The chain joins TRBV7-9 to TRBJ2-7; D may be TRBD2 (6 bases). CDR3 length equals 15 residues. The germline V and J ends were trimmed by 3 bases and 6 bases, with 18 bases remaining between them. The germline gives CDR1 SEHNR, CDR2 FQNEAQ (reference sequence). In DNA form, the CDR3 reads TGTGCCAGCAGCTTTGGAGGGGCCGCTACGAGCGAGCAGTACTTC. Its translation is CASSFGGAATSEQYF. The full variable domain, rest sourced from reference TRBV7-9 and TRBJ2-7, is DTGVSQNPRHKITKRGQNVTFRCDPISEHNRLYWYRQTLGQGPEFLTYFQNEAQLEKSRLLSDRFSAERPKGSFSTLEIQRTEQGDSAMYLCASSFGGAATSEQYFGPGTRLTVT.

This clonotype was observed many times. The chain has TRBV28 and TRBJ2-7; 10 bases map to TRBD1. CDR1 and CDR2 from the germline V gene are MDHEN and SYDVKM. The CDR3 loop spans 14 amino acids. V was clipped by 2 bases and J by 11 bases; unmatched bases: 9. CDR3 bases: TGTGCCAGCAGTTTACCCGGGACAGGGGTTGTGGAGTACGTC. Translation: CASSLPGTGVVEYV.

In this sample, this clonotype turned up many times. The chain carries TRBV28 and TRBJ2-7, with 13 nucleotides matching TRBD2. The junction had 8 bases not matched to a gene; V was cut back by 6 bases and J by 0 bases. CDR1 is MDHEN, CDR2 SYDVKM, per germline. This CDR3 has 17 residues. The chain's CDR3 is CASSRTSGGPRSYEQYV. As DNA, the CDR3 is TGTGCCAGCAGCCGGACTAGCGGGGGCCCCCGCTCCTACGAGCAGTACGTC.

The table lists this clonotype with many counts. The chain's CDR3 is CASSAGGSTGVETQYF. CDR3 in DNA: TGTGCCAGCAGCGCCGGGGGGTCGACTGGGGTAGAGACCCAGTACTTC. The rearrangement uses TRBV7-2 and TRBJ2-5; TRBD2 aligns across 7 bases. V lost 5 bases and J lost 4; bases outside the gene matches: 13. The germline V gene has CDR1 SGHTA and CDR2 FQGNSA. The CDR3 runs 16 residues.

In this sample, this clonotype turned up many times. The chain employs TRBV29-1 and TRBJ2-5, with D perhaps TRBD1 (5 bases). The CDR3 extends over 14 amino acids. CDR1 and CDR2 (germline): SQVTM, ANQGSEA. Between the trimmed V and J ends, which lost 4 bases and 0 bases, there was a span of 12 bases. The CDR3 spells CSVATGGHQETQYF. CDR3 bases: TGCAGCGTTGCAACAGGCGGACACCAAGAGACCCAGTACTTC.

V usage is TRBV20-1 and J usage is TRBJ1-5; 7 bases match TRBD1. V was pared by 4 bases and J by 7 bases, with 10 bases of the junction left unmatched. The CDR3 consists of 14 residues. CDR1 is DFQATT, CDR2 SNEGSKA, per germline (reference sequence). Written as DNA, the CDR3 is TGCAGTGCTATAGAGGGACAGAAACTACAGCCCCAGCATTTT. Residues: CSAIEGQKLQPQHF.

This clonotype was seen repeatedly, ten times or more. V usage is TRBV6-2 or TRBV6-3 and J usage is TRBJ2-4; 8 bases fit TRBD2. The germline V gene has CDR1 MNHEY and CDR2 SVGEGT. The CDR3 covers 14 residues. V lost 8 bases to trimming and J lost 7 bases; unmatched junction nucleotides: 10. The chain's CDR3 is CASGPRGGRNIQYF. The CDR3 DNA sequence: TGTGCCAGCGGCCCCCGGGGGGGAAGGAACATTCAGTACTTC.

This clonotype was detected only a few times. The CDR3: CASSLARGRQETQYF. CDR3 DNA sequence: TGTGCCAGCAGCTTGGCCAGGGGGCGCCAAGAGACCCAGTACTTC. This rearrangement joins TRBV5-4 to TRBJ2-5; TRBD1 aligns across 8 bases. CDR1 is SGHNT, CDR2 YYREEE, per germline (reference sequence). The CDR3 contains 15 residues. The V and J ends lost 0 bases and 1 base, in that order; junction bases with no gene match: 2.

This clonotype was counted many times. The V and J genes are TRBV12-3 or TRBV12-4 and TRBJ1-1; the match to TRBD1 covers 8 bases. V was pared by 4 bases and J by 5 bases, with 6 bases of the junction left unmatched. The CDR3 is 14 residues long. This CDR3 reads CASSYQGAWTEAFF. CDR3 nucleotides: TGTGCCAGCAGTTACCAGGGGGCTTGGACTGAAGCTTTCTTT.

At least ten counts were recorded for this clonotype. This chain joins TRBV5-6 and TRBJ2-3; D gene unclear. CDR3 length equals 12 residues. The V end lost 2 bases, the J end lost 8 bases, and 9 bases lay between the germline ends. In germline, CDR1 is SGHDT, CDR2 YYEEEE. CDR3 DNA: TGTGCCAGCAGCTTTGGTAGTTCTACGCAGTATTTT. Amino acid sequence: CASSFGSSTQYF.

This clonotype has a count of ten or more. The CDR3 loop is CASSFNGGQQETQYF. The CDR3 DNA reads as TGTGCCAGCAGCTTCAACGGGGGTCAACAAGAGACCCAGTACTTC. J is TRBJ2-5 and V is TRBV7-2, with a tentative D call TRBD2 (6 bases). CDR1 is SGHTA, CDR2 FQGNSA, per germline. V was trimmed by 3 bases and J by 2 bases, leaving 13 bases between them. The CDR3 loop spans 15 amino acids. Full variable domain (rest looked up from reference TRBV7-2 and TRBJ2-5): GAGVSQSPSNKVTEKGKDVELRCDPISGHTALYWYRQSLGQGLEFLIYFQGNSAPDKSGLPSDRFSAERTGGSVSTLTIQRTQQEDSAVYLCASSFNGGQQETQYFGPGTRLLVL.

This chain connects TRBV5-1 to TRBJ1-4, with TRBD1 matching over 10 bases. Germline trimming cut 4 bases from V and 3 bases from J; bases unmatched to any gene: 6. CDR3 length equals 16 residues. CDR1 is SGHRS and CDR2 is YFSETQ in the germline V gene. This CDR3 reads CASSRTGGISNEKLFF. In DNA form, the CDR3 reads TGCGCCAGCAGCCGGACAGGGGGAATCTCTAATGAAAAACTGTTTTTT.

V usage is TRBV20-1 and J usage is TRBJ1-1, with a weak D call TRBD1 (5 bases). This CDR3 contains 14 residues. Per the germline V gene, CDR1 is DFQATT and CDR2 is SNEGSKA (reference sequence). V was pared by 0 bases and J by 6 bases, with 14 bases between. CDR3 region: CSARDNRRSAEAFF. The CDR3 DNA is TGCAGTGCTAGAGATAACAGGCGTAGCGCTGAAGCTTTCTTT.

This clonotype was seen many times. CDR3 nucleotide sequence: TGTGCCAGCAGCCGAGGGGGGTTAGGAGACTATGGCTACACCTTC. Its protein is CASSRGGLGDYGYTF. The chain is built from TRBV6-1 and TRBJ1-2; D perhaps matches TRBD1 (6 bases). CDR3 length: 15 amino acids. V lost 6 bases and J lost 3, with 17 bases in between. Germline V lookup: CDR1 MNHNS, CDR2 SASEGT.

This clonotype was recorded many times. This sequence joins TRBV7-9 and TRBJ2-1, with 10 positions matching TRBD2. Germline values: CDR1 SEHNR, CDR2 FQNEAQ (reference sequence). J lost 10 bases, V lost 1 base, and 7 bases had no gene match. The CDR3 extends over 15 amino acids. CDR3 bases: TGTGCCAGCAGCTTAGTCGGACTAGCGGTGCGGGAGCAGTTCTTC. Protein: CASSLVGLAVREQFF.

This clonotype appeared many times. The chain employs TRBV7-2 and TRBJ2-1; TRBD1 aligns across 9 bases. CDR1 SGHTA and CDR2 FQGNSA come from the germline V gene. The CDR3 covers 18 residues. J lost 7 bases, V lost 1 base, and 14 bases had no gene match. The CDR3 DNA is TGTGCCAGCAGCTTAGAGGTCGTATGGGAACAGGGGGCGAATGAGCAGTTCTTC. It yields the protein CASSLEVVWEQGANEQFF. Based on the CDR3 plus reference TRBV7-2 and TRBJ2-1, the full variable domain is GAGVSQSPSNKVTEKGKDVELRCDPISGHTALYWYRQSLGQGLEFLIYFQGNSAPDKSGLPSDRFSAERTGGSVSTLTIQRTQQEDSAVYLCASSLEVVWEQGANEQFFGPGTRLTVL.

This clonotype was seen repeatedly, ten times or more. The chain couples TRBV10-1 to TRBJ2-1, with D tentatively TRBD1 or TRBD2 (5 bases each). The V gene's germline CDR1 is WNHNN and CDR2 SYGVQD (reference sequence). The CDR3 totals 12 residues. V was clipped by 5 bases and J by 7 bases, with 9 bases between them. The CDR3 reads CASSPRENEQFF. The DNA for the CDR3 is TGCGCCAGCAGTCCCAGGGAGAATGAGCAGTTCTTC.

This clonotype was seen many times. This sequence joins TRBV2 and TRBJ2-1, with D perhaps TRBD1 (5 bases). Germline V lookup: CDR1 SNHLY, CDR2 FYNNEI. There are 16 residues in the CDR3. V dropped 0 bases and J dropped 9 bases, with 18 bases sitting between them. CDR3 sequence (DNA): TGTGCCAGCAGTGAAGCGGGTAGGCCGCGTAGGGGTGAGCAGTTCTTC. Translated: CASSEAGRPRRGEQFF.

At least ten counts were recorded for this clonotype. V and J are TRBV10-3 and TRBJ2-1; D is unclear. V lost 6 bases and J lost 3, with 6 bases in between. This CDR3 is built from 12 residues. Per germline, CDR1 ENHRY and CDR2 SYGVKD. The CDR3 region is CAIRDNYNEQFF. The CDR3 DNA sequence: TGTGCCATCAGAGACAACTACAATGAGCAGTTCTTC.

V is TRBV28 and J is TRBJ2-1; D is unresolved. The CDR3 spans 13 residues. The V end lost 3 bases, the J end lost 5 bases, and 8 bases lay between the germline ends. Germline V gene data show CDR1 as MDHEN and CDR2 as SYDVKM. Here the CDR3 reads CASSLGSDNEQFF. The DNA of the CDR3 is TGTGCCAGCAGTTTGGGTTCGGACAATGAGCAGTTCTTC.

Comments on this clonotype: At one end the junction does not follow the germline gene, possibly because of a read error. The rearrangement links TRBV29-1 to TRBJ2-1; D is ambiguous. From germline, CDR1 is SQVTM and CDR2 ANQGSEA. The CDR3 covers 11 residues. The CDR3 loop is CSVVRLNEQSF. In nucleotides, the CDR3 is TGCAGCGTTGTTCGCCTCAATGAGCAGTCCTTC.